These 3 T cell receptor beta chains originate from one sample sequenced in a study of T cell responses to AZD1222 COVID-19 vaccine. The assay was immunoSEQ multiplex PCR, and TCRdb's table has in-frame clones only and misses some. The table includes over 150,000 clones, roughly 87% detected once. The sample was peripheral blood, taken on day 0 of AZD1222 vaccination. The receptors derive from an adult in good health.

This clone was picked up one time. This chain connects TRBV6-2 or TRBV6-3 to TRBJ2-1; D possibly corresponds to TRBD2 (6 bases). Germline assignment: CDR1 MNHEY and CDR2 SVGEGT. The CDR3 length is 19 residues. V was shortened by 0 bases and J by 6 bases, with 24 bases between the two germline ends. DNA for the CDR3: TGTGCCAGCAGTTACTCTTCGTCGGGGCGGGACCCCCTGGGCAATGAGCAGTTCTTC. Amino acids: CASSYSSSGRDPLGNEQFF.

This sequence joins TRBV6-5 and TRBJ2-7; D is perhaps TRBD1 (6 bases). The V end was cut by 1 base, the J end by 7 bases, with 11 bases between. The CDR3 loop spans 13 amino acids. Germline V gene data show CDR1 as MNHEY and CDR2 as SVGAGI. For the CDR3, the DNA is TGTGCCAGCAGTTACTTCCGGACAGCGGAGCAGTACTTC. This sequence encodes CASSYFRTAEQYF.

The chain combines TRBV2 with TRBJ2-1, with D unclear. V shed 6 bases and J shed 9 bases, with 15 bases lying between them. The CDR3 is 13 amino acids. Germline V gene lookup returns CDR1 SNHLY and CDR2 FYNNEI. CDR3 sequence reads: CASSRPESPEQFF. DNA for the CDR3: TGTGCCAGCAGCCGCCCCGAGTCTCCTGAGCAGTTCTTC.